This TCR beta chain is drawn from a study of blood T cell repertoires in COVID-19. The CDR3 is made up of 16 amino acids. The V gene lost 0 bases and the J gene lost 2 bases, with 13 bases spanning the gap. CDR1 is SGHVS and CDR2 is FQNEAQ in the germline V gene. Original methodology: Amplification with reference gene primers provided the estimates of nucleated cell counts. This table comes from immunoSEQ multiplex PCR, and its TCRdb copy is limited to in-frame clones, with some not included. V, J and clone size derive from that table, while D and trimming were established from the DNA sequence. The sample carries about 160,000 clones, more than 60% recorded once.

This clonotype originated in a man in his sixties or seventies with acute or convalescent COVID-19. The specimen sequenced was peripheral blood. This sequence joins TRBV7-8 and TRBJ2-5, with a tentative D call TRBD2 (6 bases). The CDR3 loop reads CASSLAAGPFQETQYF. In DNA form, the CDR3 reads TGTGCCAGCAGCTTAGCGGCGGGACCCTTTCAAGAGACCCAGTACTTC.